These 19 T cell receptor beta chains were all obtained from the same sample, sequenced in a study of human T cells and chemical hapten exposure. Extraction of total RNA was performed on unfractionated whole blood. TCRdb re-derived calls from the 5' RACE reads in MiXCR, one entry per CDR3 protein. The sample shows around 100,000 distinct CDR3 sequences, approximately 20% of them seen only once. These receptor sequences come from a human donor in good health.

The chain links TRBV28 to TRBJ2-1, with 12 positions matching TRBD1. Trimming at V came to 8 bases and at J to 9 bases, leaving 8 bases not matched to a gene. The CDR3 totals 14 residues. CDR1 and CDR2 (germline): MDHEN, SYDVKM. CDR3 bases: TGTGCCAGCCTGGGACAGGGGGCCCGTAGTGAGCAGTTCTTC. It encodes CASLGQGARSEQFF.

In this sample, this clonotype turned up once. This chain joins TRBV10-2 and TRBJ1-1, with TRBD1 as a possible D gene (5 bases). Per the germline V gene, CDR1 is WSHSY and CDR2 is SAAADI. The V end was cut by 6 bases, the J end by 5 bases, with 16 bases between. The CDR3 sequence is 14 residues long. The CDR3 loop reads CASRDAGSWTEAFF. The CDR3, as DNA: TGCGCCAGCAGAGACGCAGGGTCATGGACTGAAGCTTTCTTT.

The chain carries TRBV6-5 and TRBJ2-6; D is ambiguous. Trimming shortened V by 2 bases and J by 3 bases, and 14 bases separated the two germline ends. The CDR3 runs to 17 residues. Germline CDR1 and CDR2: MNHEY and SVGAGI. The CDR3 loop is CASSYGRNLFGANVLTF. The CDR3 DNA reads as TGTGCCAGCAGTTACGGGCGGAACCTCTTTGGGGCCAACGTCCTGACTTTC.

This clonotype appeared a few times. The chain recombines TRBV7-9 with TRBJ1-1; D gene ambiguous. V was clipped by 4 bases and J by 0 bases, with 12 bases between them. Germline values: CDR1 SEHNR, CDR2 FQNEAQ (reference sequence). The CDR3 has 15 residues. CDR3 loop: CASSSLSGVNTEAFF. The CDR3, as DNA: TGTGCCAGCAGCTCTCTTTCAGGAGTGAACACTGAAGCTTTCTTT.

This chain links TRBV3-1 with TRBJ2-7; 10 positions agree with TRBD2. The CDR3 runs 15 residues. The ends lost 2 bases at V and 0 bases at J; junction bases unmatched: 1. Per germline, CDR1 LGHDT and CDR2 YNNKEL (reference sequence). The CDR3 protein is CASSQPSGSSYEQYF. DNA for the CDR3: TGTGCCAGCAGCCAACCTAGCGGGAGCTCCTACGAGCAGTACTTC.

The CDR3 protein is CASSNSPGDVETQYF. In nucleotides, the CDR3 is TGCGCCAGCAGCAACTCTCCGGGAGACGTGGAGACCCAGTACTTC. This sequence joins TRBV10-2 and TRBJ2-5, with a tentative D call TRBD2 (6 bases). This CDR3 has 15 residues. CDR1 and CDR2 from the germline V gene are WSHSY and SAAADI. The V gene lost 6 bases and the J gene lost 5 bases, with 19 bases spanning the gap.

Ten or more counts support this clonotype. This chain joins TRBV3-1 and TRBJ1-6; D not resolved. With 4 bases removed from V and 9 bases from J, the gap between germline ends came to 13 bases. The CDR3 covers 14 residues. Germline V gives CDR1 LGHDT, CDR2 YNNKEL (reference sequence). Here the CDR3 reads CASSPQTITSPLHF. CDR3 DNA sequence: TGTGCCAGCAGCCCCCAAACAATTACTTCACCCCTCCACTTT.

The chain's CDR3 is CASSFGAMNTEAFF. The CDR3 nucleotides read TGTGCCAGCAGTTTTGGAGCCATGAACACTGAAGCTTTCTTT. This chain links TRBV27 with TRBJ1-1; D is uncertain. Germline CDR1 is MNHEY and CDR2 is SMNVEV (reference sequence). This CDR3 contains 14 residues. The V end was cut by 3 bases, the J end by 0 bases, with 8 bases between.

The chain has TRBV9 and TRBJ2-7; 8 bases agree with TRBD1. Germline lookup yields CDR1 SGDLS and CDR2 YYNGEE. V lost 0 bases, J lost 5 bases, and 7 bases stayed unmatched. The CDR3 totals 15 residues. The CDR3 coding sequence is TGTGCCAGCAGCGTAGCTCCCACAGGGGGGAACGAGCAGTACTTC. Translation gives CASSVAPTGGNEQYF.

This chain uses TRBV21-1 with TRBJ2-1; TRBD2 is the table's D call, not checked against the DNA. TRBV21-1 is a pseudogene locus. The CDR3 runs to 16 residues. This CDR3 is CASSKRGGFRSDEQFF. DNA of the CDR3: TGTGCCAGCAGCAAACGAGGCGGGTTCCGATCGGATGAGCAGTTCTTC.

This clonotype was seen more than once but under ten times. This sequence joins TRBV2 and TRBJ1-5; D perhaps matches TRBD1 (6 bases). The CDR3 extends over 15 amino acids. Trimming shortened V by 3 bases and J by 0 bases, and 9 bases separated the two germline ends. CDR1 and CDR2 from the germline V gene are SNHLY and FYNNEI. Here the CDR3 reads CASSDRGYSNQPQHF. CDR3 DNA sequence: TGTGCCAGCAGTGACAGGGGCTATAGCAATCAGCCCCAGCATTTT.

The chain is built from TRBV2 and TRBJ1-4; 8 bases line up with TRBD1. Germline lookup yields CDR1 SNHLY and CDR2 FYNNEI. This CDR3 is 15 amino acids long. The J segment lost 4 bases and the V segment lost 6 bases, leaving 7 bases of the junction unmatched. The CDR3 protein is CASRTGTGLNEKLFF. The CDR3 DNA reads TGTGCCAGCAGGACCGGGACAGGCCTTAATGAAAAACTGTTTTTT.

In this sample, this clonotype turned up a few times. The chain recombines TRBV10-1 with TRBJ1-2, with D tentatively TRBD1 (6 bases). Germline V gene data show CDR1 as WNHNN and CDR2 as SYGVQD (reference sequence). CDR3 length equals 15 residues. V shed 3 bases and J shed 7 bases, with 18 bases lying between them. CDR3 in amino acids: CASSDPREGGFGYTF. For the CDR3, the DNA is TGCGCCAGCAGTGACCCTCGGGAGGGGGGTTTTGGCTACACCTTC.

This chain joins TRBV12-3 or TRBV12-4 and TRBJ2-7; perhaps TRBD1 as D (5 bases). The CDR3 is 15 amino acids. Trimming stripped 1 base from V and 4 bases from J, with 14 bases between. The CDR3 DNA reads as TGTGCCAGCAGTTTAGGGCAGGGCGAAGGGTACGAGCAGTACTTC. The encoded protein is CASSLGQGEGYEQYF.

This clonotype was counted a few times. The V gene is TRBV7-2, the J gene TRBJ2-3; D remains ambiguous. The V and J ends lost 4 bases and 5 bases respectively, with 4 bases between them. Germline lookup yields CDR1 SGHTA and CDR2 FQGNSA. The CDR3 length is 11 residues. The CDR3 sequence is CASSSVDTQYF. For the CDR3, the DNA is TGTGCCAGCAGCTCCGTAGATACGCAGTATTTT.

The rearrangement links TRBV15 to TRBJ1-5; D is unclear. The ends were cut back, 3 bases at V and 0 bases at J, with 6 bases in the middle. Germline V gives CDR1 LNHNV, CDR2 YYDKDF (reference sequence). CDR3 length: 14 residues. CDR3 bases: TGTGCCACCAGCAGTTTTAGTAGCAATCAGCCCCAGCATTTT. Its protein product is CATSSFSSNQPQHF.

In this sample, this clonotype turned up a few times. The DNA for the CDR3 is TGCAGTGCCTGGGGAGCTAGCGGGACCTCCTACGAGCAGTACTTC. Residues: CSAWGASGTSYEQYF. This chain joins TRBV20-1 and TRBJ2-7; 9 bases are shared with TRBD2. V shed 6 bases and J 0 bases; nucleotides not matched to a gene: 9. The germline V gene has CDR1 DFQATT and CDR2 SNEGSKA (reference sequence). This CDR3 region has 15 residues.

V gene TRBV11-2 combines with J gene TRBJ1-1; no clear D. V was clipped by 5 bases and J by 7 bases, with 11 bases between them. This CDR3 comprises 12 residues. Germline V gene sequence: CDR1 SGHAT, CDR2 FQNNGV. The chain's CDR3 is CASSPARHEAFF. DNA of the CDR3: TGTGCCAGCAGCCCCGCCCGGCATGAAGCTTTCTTT.

This clonotype was counted a few times. The chain carries TRBV3-1 and TRBJ1-1; tentative D call: TRBD1 (5 bases). Germline values: CDR1 LGHDT, CDR2 YNNKEL (reference sequence). This CDR3 comprises 13 residues. Trimming removed 1 base at V and 11 bases at J, with 14 bases between. CDR3 nucleotides: TGTGCCAGCAGCCAAGCGGACACCGGTGGGGCTTTCTTT. Its translation is CASSQADTGGAFF.